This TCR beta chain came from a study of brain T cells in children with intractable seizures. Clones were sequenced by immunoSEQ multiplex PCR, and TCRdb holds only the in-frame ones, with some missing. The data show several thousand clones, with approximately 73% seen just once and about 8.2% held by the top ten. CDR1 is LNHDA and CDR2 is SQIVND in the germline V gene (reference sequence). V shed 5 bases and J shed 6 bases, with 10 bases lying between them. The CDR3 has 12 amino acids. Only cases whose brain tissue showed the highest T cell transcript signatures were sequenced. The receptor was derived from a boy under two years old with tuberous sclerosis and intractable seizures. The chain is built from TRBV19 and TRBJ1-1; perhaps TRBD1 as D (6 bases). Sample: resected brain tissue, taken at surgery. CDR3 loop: CASSFRGAEAFF. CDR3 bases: TGTGCCAGTAGTTTCAGGGGCGCTGAAGCTTTCTTT.